This T cell receptor (beta chain) derives from a study of Ad26.COV2.S vaccination and SARS-CoV-2 variants. General study findings and limits: Spike-specific TCR breadth was greater in vaccine than placebo recipients.

The data were produced by immunoSEQ multiplex PCR, yet TCRdb's version contains in-frame clones alone and is incomplete. The top ten clones hold around 3.5% of a sample with about 280,000 clones, about 89% of them seen once. Treatment here: 19 received Ad26.COV2.S at low or high dose, single or two shots; 5 received placebo; per-sample allocation not given. Sampling was done on day 63 after the first vaccine or placebo injection. The administered vaccine (an Ad26 vector) expressed Wuhan-strain SARS-CoV-2 spike. V lost 2 bases and J 4 bases, leaving 12 bases between the germline ends. CDR3 length: 14 amino acids. Germline V lookup: CDR1 GTSNPN, CDR2 SVGIG (reference sequence). As to this clone: Its antigen is still unknown.

V is TRBV30 and J is TRBJ1-5; D might be TRBD1 (5 bases). The TCR originated in a person between 18 and 60 years old who received the Ad26.COV2.S COVID-19 vaccine or a placebo. The specimen was peripheral blood, collected in a trial of Ad26.COV2.S vaccine versus placebo. CDR3 residues: CAWSSKEGNQPQHF. The CDR3 nucleotides are TGTGCCTGGAGTTCCAAGGAGGGGAATCAGCCCCAGCATTTT.